The entry that follows covers one TCR beta chain sequence. The antigen is not known. The CDR3 extends over 15 amino acids. Trimming took off 5 bases at V and 5 bases at J, with 19 bases between the two ends. Looked up from germline, CDR1 is MNHNY and CDR2 is SVGAGI (reference sequence). The draw of peripheral blood yielded around 9.6 milliliters from each donor. The source of the sample is a study of blood T cells in healthy people across ages. The study's findings and limits: Donor CMV status was unknown, possibly confounding expanded clonotype changes. While age rose, TCR beta diversity per million T cells dropped in a roughly linear way. PBMCs left unsorted prevented a conclusive naive versus antigen-experienced comparison.

A sample-barcoded 5' primer and a J-beta primer mix were used in a second PCR of about 7 to 12 cycles. TCRdb redid the calling of the 5' RACE reads with MiXCR, one entry per CDR3 protein. The table has roughly 1.7 million distinct CDR3 sequences, about 35% seen once. The clonotype was recovered from a woman aged 25 to 39 in good health. The V and J genes are TRBV6-6 and TRBJ2-7, with D possibly matching TRBD1 (7 bases). Sequenced material: blood. The DNA for the CDR3 is TGTGCCAGCAGTGCCGGGGGATCCAGGGGGGACGAGCAGTACTTC. Translation: CASSAGGSRGDEQYF.